This entry features one TCR beta chain sequence. Its specificity is unknown. The CDR3 length is 14 residues. V shed 4 bases and J shed 5 bases, with 14 bases lying between them. From germline, CDR1 is SQVTM and CDR2 ANQGSEA. The sample belongs to a study of cytomegalovirus exposure and HLA in healthy donors. Study observations and caveats: In a later analysis, common viral pathogens appeared linked to several of the most significant clusters. An analysis done earlier found most TCR beta V segments productive about 90% or about 30% of the time. In a later analysis, TCR beta V- and J-gene trimming was associated with a missense DCLRE1C variant.

The PCR made use of 60 Vbeta and 13 Jbeta primers. Profiling relied on immunoSEQ multiplex PCR, and the TCRdb table lists in-frame clones only, not all of them. Of 95,000 to 150,000 clones listed, about 73% are singletons. The rearrangement joins TRBV29-1 to TRBJ2-2; tentative D call: TRBD2 (7 bases). Sequenced: PBMCs. The source of this sequence is a woman aged 40 to 55 in good health and CMV-seropositive. The CDR3 region is CSVVGGAVTGELFF. As DNA, the CDR3 is TGCAGCGTTGTAGGGGGGGCCGTAACCGGGGAGCTGTTTTTT.